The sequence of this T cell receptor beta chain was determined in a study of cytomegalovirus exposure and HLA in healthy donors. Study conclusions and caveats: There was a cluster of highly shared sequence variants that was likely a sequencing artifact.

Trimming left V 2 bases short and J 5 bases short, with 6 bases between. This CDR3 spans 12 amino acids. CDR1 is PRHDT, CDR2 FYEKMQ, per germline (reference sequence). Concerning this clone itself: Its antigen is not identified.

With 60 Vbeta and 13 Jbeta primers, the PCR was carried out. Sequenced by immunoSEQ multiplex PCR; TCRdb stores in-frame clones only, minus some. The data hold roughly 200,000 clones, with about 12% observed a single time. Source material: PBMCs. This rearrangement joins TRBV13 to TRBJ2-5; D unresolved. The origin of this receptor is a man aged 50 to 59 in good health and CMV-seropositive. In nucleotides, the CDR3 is TGTGCCAGCAGCTTAAACGGGGAGACCCAGTACTTC. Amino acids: CASSLNGETQYF.